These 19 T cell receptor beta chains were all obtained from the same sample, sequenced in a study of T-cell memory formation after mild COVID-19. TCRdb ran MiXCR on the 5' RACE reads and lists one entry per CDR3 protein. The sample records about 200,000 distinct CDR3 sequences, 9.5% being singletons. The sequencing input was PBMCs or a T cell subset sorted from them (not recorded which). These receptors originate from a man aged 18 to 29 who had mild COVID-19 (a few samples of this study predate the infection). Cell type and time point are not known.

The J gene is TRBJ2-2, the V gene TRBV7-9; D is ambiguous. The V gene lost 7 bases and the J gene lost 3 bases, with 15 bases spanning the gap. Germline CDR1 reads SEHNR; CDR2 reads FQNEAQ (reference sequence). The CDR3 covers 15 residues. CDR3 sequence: CASKYGFRDTGELFF. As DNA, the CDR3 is TGTGCCAGCAAATATGGATTTCGGGACACCGGGGAGCTGTTTTTT.

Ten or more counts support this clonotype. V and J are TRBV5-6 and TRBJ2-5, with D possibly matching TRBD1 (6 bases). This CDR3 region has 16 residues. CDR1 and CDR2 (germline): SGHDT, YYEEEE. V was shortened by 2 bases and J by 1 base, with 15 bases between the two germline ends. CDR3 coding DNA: TGTGCCAGCAGCTTTTGGGGGCCGAACTTCCAAGAGACCCAGTACTTC. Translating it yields CASSFWGPNFQETQYF.

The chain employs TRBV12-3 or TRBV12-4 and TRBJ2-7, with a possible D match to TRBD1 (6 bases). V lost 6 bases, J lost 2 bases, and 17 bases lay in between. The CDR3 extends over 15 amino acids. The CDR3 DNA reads TGTGCCAGCAGCTATTCCGGGACACCTCCCTACGAGCAGTACTTC. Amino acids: CASSYSGTPPYEQYF.

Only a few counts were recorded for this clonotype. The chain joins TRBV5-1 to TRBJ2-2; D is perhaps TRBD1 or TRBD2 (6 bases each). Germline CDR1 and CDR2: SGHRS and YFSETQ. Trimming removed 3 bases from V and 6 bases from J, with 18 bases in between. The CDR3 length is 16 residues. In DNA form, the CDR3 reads TGCGCCAGCAGCTCGGGGGACACCGTCTCCCCCGGGGAGCTGTTTTTT. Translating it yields CASSSGDTVSPGELFF.

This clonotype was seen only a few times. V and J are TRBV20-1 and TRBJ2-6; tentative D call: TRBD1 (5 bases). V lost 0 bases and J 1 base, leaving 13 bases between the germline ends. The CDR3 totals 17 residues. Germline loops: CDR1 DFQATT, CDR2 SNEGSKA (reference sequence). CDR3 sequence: CSARDWDQGSGANVLTF. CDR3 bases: TGCAGTGCTAGAGATTGGGATCAGGGATCTGGGGCCAACGTCCTGACTTTC.

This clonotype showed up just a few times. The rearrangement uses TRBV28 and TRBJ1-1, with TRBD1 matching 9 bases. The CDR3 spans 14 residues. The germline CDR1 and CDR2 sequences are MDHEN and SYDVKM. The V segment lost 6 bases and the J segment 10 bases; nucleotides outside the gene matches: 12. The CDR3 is CASREQGATIRAFF. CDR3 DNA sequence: TGTGCCAGCAGAGAACAGGGGGCGACTATCCGAGCTTTCTTT.

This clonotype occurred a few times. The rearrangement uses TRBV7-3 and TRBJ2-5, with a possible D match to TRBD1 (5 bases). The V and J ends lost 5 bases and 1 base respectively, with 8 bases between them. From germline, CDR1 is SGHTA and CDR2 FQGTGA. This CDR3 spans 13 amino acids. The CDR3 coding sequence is TGTGCCAGCAGCCAGGGATCCCAAGAGACCCAGTACTTC. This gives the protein CASSQGSQETQYF. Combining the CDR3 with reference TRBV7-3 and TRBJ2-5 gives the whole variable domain GAGVSQTPSNKVTEKGKYVELRCDPISGHTALYWYRQSLGQGPEFLIYFQGTGAADDSGLPNDRFFAVRPEGSVSTLKIQRTERGDSAVYLCASSQGSQETQYFGPGTRLLVL.

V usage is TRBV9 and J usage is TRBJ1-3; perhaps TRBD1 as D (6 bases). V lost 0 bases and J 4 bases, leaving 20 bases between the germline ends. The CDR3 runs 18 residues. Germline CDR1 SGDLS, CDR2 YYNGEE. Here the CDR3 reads CASSVAHPRGLTGNTIYF. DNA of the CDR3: TGTGCCAGCAGCGTAGCCCACCCCAGGGGACTTACGGGAAACACCATATATTTT.

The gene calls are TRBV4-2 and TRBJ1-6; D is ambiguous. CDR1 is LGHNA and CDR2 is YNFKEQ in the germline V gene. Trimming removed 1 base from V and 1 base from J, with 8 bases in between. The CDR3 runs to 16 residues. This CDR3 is CASSQAQKSYNSPLHF. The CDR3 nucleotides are TGTGCCAGCAGCCAAGCTCAGAAATCCTATAATTCACCCCTCCACTTT.

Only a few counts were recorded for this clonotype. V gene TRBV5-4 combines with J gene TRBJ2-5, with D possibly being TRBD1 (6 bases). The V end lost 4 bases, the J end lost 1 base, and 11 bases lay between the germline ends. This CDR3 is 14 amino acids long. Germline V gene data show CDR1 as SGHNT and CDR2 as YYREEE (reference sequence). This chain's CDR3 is CASSTRGGQETQYF. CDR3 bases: TGTGCCAGCAGCACGAGAGGGGGCCAAGAGACCCAGTACTTC.

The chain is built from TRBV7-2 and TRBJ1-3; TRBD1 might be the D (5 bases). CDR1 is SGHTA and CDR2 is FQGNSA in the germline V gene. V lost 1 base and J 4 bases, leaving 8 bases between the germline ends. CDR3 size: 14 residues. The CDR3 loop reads CASSLVPGGNTIYF. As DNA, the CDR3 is TGTGCCAGCAGCTTAGTTCCAGGGGGAAACACCATATATTTT.

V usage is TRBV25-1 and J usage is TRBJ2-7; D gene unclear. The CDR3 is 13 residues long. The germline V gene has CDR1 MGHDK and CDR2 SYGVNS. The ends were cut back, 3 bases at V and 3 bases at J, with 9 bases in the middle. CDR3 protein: CASSDPLGYEQYV. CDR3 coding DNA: TGTGCCAGCAGTGACCCGCTGGGCTACGAGCAGTACGTC.

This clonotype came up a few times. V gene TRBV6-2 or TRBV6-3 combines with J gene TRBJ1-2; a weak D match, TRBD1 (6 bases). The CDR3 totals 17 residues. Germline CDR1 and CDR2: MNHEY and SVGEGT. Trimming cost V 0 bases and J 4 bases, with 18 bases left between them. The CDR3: CASSYSPLRQDRYGYTF. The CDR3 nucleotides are TGTGCCAGCAGTTACTCCCCTTTACGACAGGACCGCTATGGCTACACCTTC.

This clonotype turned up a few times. Written as DNA, the CDR3 is TGTGCCAGCAGCTTACGACATAACTATGGCTACACCTTC. Protein product: CASSLRHNYGYTF. V gene TRBV5-6 combines with J gene TRBJ1-2; D unclear. With 2 bases removed from V and 1 base from J, the gap between germline ends came to 6 bases. The CDR3 has 13 amino acids. Germline V CDR1 and CDR2: SGHDT, YYEEEE.

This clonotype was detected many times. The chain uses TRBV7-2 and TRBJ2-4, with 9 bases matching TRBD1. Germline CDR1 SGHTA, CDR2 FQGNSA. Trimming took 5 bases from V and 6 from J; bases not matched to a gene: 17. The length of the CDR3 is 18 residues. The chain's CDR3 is CASSLTPLDRGFGNIQYF. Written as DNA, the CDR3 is TGTGCCAGCAGCCTTACACCATTAGACAGGGGGTTTGGAAACATTCAGTACTTC.

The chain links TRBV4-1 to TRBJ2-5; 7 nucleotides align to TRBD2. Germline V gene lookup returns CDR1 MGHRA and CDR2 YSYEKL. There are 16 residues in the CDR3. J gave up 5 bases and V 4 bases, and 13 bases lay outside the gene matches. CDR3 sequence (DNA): TGCGCCAGCAGCCTAGGGGAGCGGGGTCCCCGGGAGACCCAGTACTTC. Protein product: CASSLGERGPRETQYF.

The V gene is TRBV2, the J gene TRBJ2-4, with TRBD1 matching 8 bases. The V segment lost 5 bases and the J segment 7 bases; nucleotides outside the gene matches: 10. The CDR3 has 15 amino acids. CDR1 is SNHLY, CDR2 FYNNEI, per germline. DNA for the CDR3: TGTGCCAGCAGTCGACAGACAGGGGAGAGGAACATTCAGTACTTC. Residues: CASSRQTGERNIQYF.

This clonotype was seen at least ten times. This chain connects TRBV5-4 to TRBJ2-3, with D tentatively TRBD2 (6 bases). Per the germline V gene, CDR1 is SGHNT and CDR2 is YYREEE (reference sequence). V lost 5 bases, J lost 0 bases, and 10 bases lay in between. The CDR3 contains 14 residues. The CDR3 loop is CASSLSGSTDTQYF. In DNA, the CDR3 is TGTGCCAGCAGTCTTAGCGGAAGCACAGATACGCAGTATTTT.

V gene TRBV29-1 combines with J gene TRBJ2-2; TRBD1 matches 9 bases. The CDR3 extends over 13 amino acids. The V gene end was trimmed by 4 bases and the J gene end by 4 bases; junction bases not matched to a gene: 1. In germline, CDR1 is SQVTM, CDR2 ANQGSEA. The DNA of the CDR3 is TGCAGCGTTGGGGACAGGGCCACCGGGGAGCTGTTTTTT. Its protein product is CSVGDRATGELFF.